The subject of this entry is one T cell receptor (beta chain). The antigen is undetermined. The record originates from a study of shared clonotypes between healthy human individuals. Study observations and caveats: Naive CD4 clonotypes overlapped across a handful of donors at around 4.7%. Sequencing depth was expected to influence donor clonotype sharing.

The table came from immunoSEQ multiplex PCR; TCRdb's copy has only in-frame clones and leaves some out. The data contain approximately 1,500,000 clones, nearly 99% of them singletons. Germline values: CDR1 MNHNS, CDR2 SASEGT. V trimming: 5 bases; J trimming: 1 base; junction bases outside the gene matches: 0. The CDR3 contains 13 residues. The receptor's source is a man aged 25 to 45 in good health. The sequencing sample was made of naive CD4+ T cells sorted from blood. The subset is: CD45RA+ positively selected. The rearrangement links TRBV6-1 to TRBJ2-5, with 8 bases aligning to TRBD1. The CDR3 DNA sequence: TGTGCCAGCAGTCAGGGGGCCCAAGAGACCCAGTACTTC. Translated: CASSQGAQETQYF.